The source of this T cell receptor (beta chain) is a study of T cell changes during pregnancy in multiple sclerosis. The table came from immunoSEQ multiplex PCR; TCRdb's copy has only in-frame clones and leaves some out. The data contain 95,000 to 110,000 clones, 92% of them singletons. CDR1 is MNHEY, CDR2 SVGAGI, per germline. There are 14 residues in the CDR3. After removal of 5 bases from V and 2 bases from J, the junction contained 5 bases not matched to a gene. The chain employs TRBV6-5 and TRBJ2-5; 7 bases agree with TRBD2. Material: peripheral blood, obtained after pregnancy. This TCR was recovered from a female donor with multiple sclerosis, enrolled in a pregnancy study. CDR3 bases: TGTGCCAGCAGTCTCCGGACTAGGCAAGAGACCCAGTACTTC. This codes for CASSLRTRQETQYF.